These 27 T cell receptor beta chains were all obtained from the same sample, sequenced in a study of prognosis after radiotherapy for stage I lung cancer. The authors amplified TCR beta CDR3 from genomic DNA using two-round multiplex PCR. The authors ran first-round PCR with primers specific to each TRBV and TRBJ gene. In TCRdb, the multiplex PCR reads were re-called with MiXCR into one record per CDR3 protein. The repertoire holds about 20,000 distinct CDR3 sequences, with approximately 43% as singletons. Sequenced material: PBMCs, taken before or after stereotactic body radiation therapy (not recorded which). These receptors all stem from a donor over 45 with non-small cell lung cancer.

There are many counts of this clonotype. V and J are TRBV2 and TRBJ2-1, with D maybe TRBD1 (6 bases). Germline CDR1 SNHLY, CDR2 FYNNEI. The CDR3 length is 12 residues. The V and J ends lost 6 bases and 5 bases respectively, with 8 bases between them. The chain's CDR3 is CASRGQHNEQFF. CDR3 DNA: TGTGCCAGCAGGGGACAACACAATGAGCAGTTCTTC.

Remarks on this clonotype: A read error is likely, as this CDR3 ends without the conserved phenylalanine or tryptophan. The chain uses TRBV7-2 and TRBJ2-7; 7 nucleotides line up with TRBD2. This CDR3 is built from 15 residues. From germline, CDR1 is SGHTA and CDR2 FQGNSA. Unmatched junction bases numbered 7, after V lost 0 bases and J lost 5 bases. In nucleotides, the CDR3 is TGTGCCAGCAGCTTAGCTCGCGGGAGAGGCAACGAGCAGTACTTA. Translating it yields CASSLARGRGNEQYL.

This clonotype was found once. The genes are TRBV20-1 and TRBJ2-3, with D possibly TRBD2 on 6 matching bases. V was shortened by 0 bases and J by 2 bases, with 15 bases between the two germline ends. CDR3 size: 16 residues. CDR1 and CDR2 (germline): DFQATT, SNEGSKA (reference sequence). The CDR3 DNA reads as TGCAGTGCTAGAGATCGGTTGCGGGGTTCCACAGATACGCAGTATTTT. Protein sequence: CSARDRLRGSTDTQYF.

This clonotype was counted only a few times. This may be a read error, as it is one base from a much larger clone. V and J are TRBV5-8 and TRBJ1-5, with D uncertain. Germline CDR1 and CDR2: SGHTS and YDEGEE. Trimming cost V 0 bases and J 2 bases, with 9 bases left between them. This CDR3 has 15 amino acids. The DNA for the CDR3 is TGTGCCAGCAGCTTGGGGCATCCCGGCAATCAGCCCCAGCATTTT. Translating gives CASSLGHPGNQPQHF.

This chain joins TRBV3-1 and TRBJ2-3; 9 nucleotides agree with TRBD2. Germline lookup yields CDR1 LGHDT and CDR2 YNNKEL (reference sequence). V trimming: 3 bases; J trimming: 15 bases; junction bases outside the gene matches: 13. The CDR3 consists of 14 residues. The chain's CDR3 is CASSHSGSPSRCYF. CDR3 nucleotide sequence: TGTGCCAGCAGCCATAGCGGGAGCCCTTCCCGGTGTTATTTT.

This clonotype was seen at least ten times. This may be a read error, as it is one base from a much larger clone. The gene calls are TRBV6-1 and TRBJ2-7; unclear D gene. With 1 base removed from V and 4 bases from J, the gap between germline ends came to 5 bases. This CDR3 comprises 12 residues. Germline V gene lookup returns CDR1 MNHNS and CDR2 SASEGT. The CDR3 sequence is CASSEGHYEQYF. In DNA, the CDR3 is TGTGCCAGCAGTGAAGGGCATTACGAGCAGTACTTC.

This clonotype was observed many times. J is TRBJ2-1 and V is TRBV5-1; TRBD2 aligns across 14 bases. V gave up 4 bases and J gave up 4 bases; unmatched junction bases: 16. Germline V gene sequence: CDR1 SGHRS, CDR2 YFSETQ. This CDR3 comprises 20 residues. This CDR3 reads CASSPDLKPGLAGDYNEQFF. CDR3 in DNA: TGCGCCAGCAGCCCCGATTTGAAACCGGGACTAGCGGGGGATTACAATGAGCAGTTCTTC.

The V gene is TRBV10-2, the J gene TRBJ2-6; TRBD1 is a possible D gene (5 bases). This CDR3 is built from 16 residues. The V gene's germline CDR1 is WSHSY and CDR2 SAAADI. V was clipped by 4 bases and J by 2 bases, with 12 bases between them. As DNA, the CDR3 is TGCGCCAGCAGTGGGAGTTACAGGACTGGGGCCAACGTCCTGACTTTC. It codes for CASSGSYRTGANVLTF.

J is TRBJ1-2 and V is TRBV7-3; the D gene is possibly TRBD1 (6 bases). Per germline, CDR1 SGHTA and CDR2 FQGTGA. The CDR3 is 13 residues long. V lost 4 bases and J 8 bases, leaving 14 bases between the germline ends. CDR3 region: CASSSQGGEGYTF. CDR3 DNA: TGTGCCAGCAGCTCACAGGGTGGCGAGGGCTACACCTTC.

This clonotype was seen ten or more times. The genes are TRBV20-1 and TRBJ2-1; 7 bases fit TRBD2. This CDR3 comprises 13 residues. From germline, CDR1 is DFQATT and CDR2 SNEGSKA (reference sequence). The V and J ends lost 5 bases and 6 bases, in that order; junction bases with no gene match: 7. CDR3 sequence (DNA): TGCAGTGCTCGGGAGACTAGCTTCAATGAGCAGTTCTTC. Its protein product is CSARETSFNEQFF.

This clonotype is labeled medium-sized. The CDR3 region has the DNA TGTGCCAGCAGCCTCGGACCTACTCGTACAGATACGCAGTATTTT. This encodes CASSLGPTRTDTQYF. This chain joins TRBV9 and TRBJ2-3; D call uncertain. This CDR3 contains 15 residues. The germline V gene encodes CDR1 SGDLS and CDR2 YYNGEE. Trimming cost V 4 bases and J 3 bases, with 15 bases left between them. The variable domain in full, completed from reference TRBV9 and TRBJ2-3, reads DSGVTQTPKHLITATGQRVTLRCSPRSGDLSVYWYQQSLDQGLQFLIQYYNGEERAKGNILERFSAQQFPDLHSELNLSSLELGDSALYFCASSLGPTRTDTQYFGPGTRLTVL.

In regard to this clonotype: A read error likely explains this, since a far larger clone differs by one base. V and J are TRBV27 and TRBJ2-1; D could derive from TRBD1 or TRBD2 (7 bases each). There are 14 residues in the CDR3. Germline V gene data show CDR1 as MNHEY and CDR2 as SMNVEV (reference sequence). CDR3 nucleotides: TGTGTCAGCGTCCAGGGGGGGCGCGGCAATGAGCAGTTCTTC. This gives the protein CVSVQGGRGNEQFF.

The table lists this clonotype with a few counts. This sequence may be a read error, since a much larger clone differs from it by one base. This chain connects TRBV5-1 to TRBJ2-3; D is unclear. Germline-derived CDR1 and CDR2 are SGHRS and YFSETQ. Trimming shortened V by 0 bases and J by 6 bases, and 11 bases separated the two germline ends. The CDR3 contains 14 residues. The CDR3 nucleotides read TGCGCCAGCAGCTTGGCCGTGGGTCTTGATACGCAGTATTTT. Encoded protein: CASSLAVGLDTQYF.

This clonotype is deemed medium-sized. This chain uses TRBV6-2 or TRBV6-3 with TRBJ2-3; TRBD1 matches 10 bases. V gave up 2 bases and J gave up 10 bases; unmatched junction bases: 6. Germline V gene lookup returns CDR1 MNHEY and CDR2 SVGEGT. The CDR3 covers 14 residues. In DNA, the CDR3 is TGTGCCAGCAGTTACGAGACAGGGGGCAGTGCGCAGTATTTT. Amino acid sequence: CASSYETGGSAQYF.

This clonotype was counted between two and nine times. The CDR3, as DNA: TGCGCCAGCAGTAGACGGAGGTCGGGCTCTGGGGCCAACGTCCTGACTTTC. Translating it yields CASSRRRSGSGANVLTF. The genes are TRBV4-3 and TRBJ2-6, with D perhaps TRBD2 (5 bases). CDR3 length equals 17 residues. CDR1 and CDR2 (germline): LGHNA, YSLEER. V lost 6 bases to trimming and J lost 0 bases, with 15 bases between them.

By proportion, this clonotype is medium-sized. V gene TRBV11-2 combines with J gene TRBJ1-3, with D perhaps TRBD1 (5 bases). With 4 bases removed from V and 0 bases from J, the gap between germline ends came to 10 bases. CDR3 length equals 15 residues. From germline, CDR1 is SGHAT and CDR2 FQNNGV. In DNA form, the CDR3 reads TGTGCCAGCAGCTGGTCGACAGACTCTGGAAACACCATATATTTT. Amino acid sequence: CASSWSTDSGNTIYF.

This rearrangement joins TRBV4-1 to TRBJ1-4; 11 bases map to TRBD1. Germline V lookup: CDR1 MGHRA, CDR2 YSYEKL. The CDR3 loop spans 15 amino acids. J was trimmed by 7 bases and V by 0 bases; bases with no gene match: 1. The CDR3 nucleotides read TGCGCCAGCAGCCAAGATGGGACAGGGGGTGAAAAACTGTTTTTT. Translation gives CASSQDGTGGEKLFF.

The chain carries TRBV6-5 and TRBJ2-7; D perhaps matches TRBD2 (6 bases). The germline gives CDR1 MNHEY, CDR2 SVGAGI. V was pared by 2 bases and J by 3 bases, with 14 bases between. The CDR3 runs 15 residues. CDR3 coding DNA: TGTGCCAGCAGTTACGTTGGCGGGATGGTCTACGAGCAGTACTTC. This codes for CASSYVGGMVYEQYF.

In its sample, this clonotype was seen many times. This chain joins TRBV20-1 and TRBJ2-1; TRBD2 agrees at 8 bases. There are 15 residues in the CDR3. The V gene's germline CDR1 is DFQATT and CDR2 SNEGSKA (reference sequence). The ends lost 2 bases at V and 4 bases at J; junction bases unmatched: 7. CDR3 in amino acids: CSARKEGTSYNEQFF. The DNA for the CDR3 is TGCAGTGCTAGAAAGGAGGGGACTAGTTACAATGAGCAGTTCTTC.

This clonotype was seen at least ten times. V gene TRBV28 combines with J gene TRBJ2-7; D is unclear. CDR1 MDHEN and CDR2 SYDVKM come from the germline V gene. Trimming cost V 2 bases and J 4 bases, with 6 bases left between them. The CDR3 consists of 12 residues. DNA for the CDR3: TGTGCCAGCAGTTTAGACACATACGAGCAGTACTTC. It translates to CASSLDTYEQYF.

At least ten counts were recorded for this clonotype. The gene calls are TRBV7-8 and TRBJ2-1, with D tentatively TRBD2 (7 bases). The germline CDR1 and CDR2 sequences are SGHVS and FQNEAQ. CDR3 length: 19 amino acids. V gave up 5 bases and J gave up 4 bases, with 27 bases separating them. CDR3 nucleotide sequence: TGTGCCAGCAGCCAACATCCGCGGGGGCGCTTTCAGGCTTACAATGAGCAGTTCTTC. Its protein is CASSQHPRGRFQAYNEQFF.

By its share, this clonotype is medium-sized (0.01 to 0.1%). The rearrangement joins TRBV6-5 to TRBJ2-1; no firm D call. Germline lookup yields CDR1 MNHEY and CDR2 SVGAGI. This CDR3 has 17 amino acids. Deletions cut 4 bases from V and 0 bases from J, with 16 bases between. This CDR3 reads CASSSLSGTGSYNEQFF. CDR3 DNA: TGTGCCAGCAGTTCCTTGTCAGGCACGGGCTCCTACAATGAGCAGTTCTTC.

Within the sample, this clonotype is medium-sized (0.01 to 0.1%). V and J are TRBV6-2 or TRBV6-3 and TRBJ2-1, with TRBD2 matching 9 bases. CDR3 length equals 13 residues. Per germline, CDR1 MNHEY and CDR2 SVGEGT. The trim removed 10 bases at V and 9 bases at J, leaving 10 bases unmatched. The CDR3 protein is CATTGTSLGEQFF. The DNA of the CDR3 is TGTGCCACCACCGGGACTAGCTTGGGTGAGCAGTTCTTC.

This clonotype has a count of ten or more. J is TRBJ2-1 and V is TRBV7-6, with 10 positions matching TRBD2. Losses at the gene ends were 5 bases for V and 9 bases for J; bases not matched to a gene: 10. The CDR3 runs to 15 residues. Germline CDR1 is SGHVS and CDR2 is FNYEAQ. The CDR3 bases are TGTGCCAGCAGCCGACACAGCGGGAGGGGGGGTGAGCAGTTCTTC. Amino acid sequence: CASSRHSGRGGEQFF.

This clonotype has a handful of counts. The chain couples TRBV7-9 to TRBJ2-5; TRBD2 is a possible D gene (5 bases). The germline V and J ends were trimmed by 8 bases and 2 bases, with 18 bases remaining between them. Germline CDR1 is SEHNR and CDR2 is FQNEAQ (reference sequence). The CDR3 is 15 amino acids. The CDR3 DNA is TGTGCCAGCGCTTACTACGCGGGTTTACAAGAGACCCAGTACTTC. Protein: CASAYYAGLQETQYF.

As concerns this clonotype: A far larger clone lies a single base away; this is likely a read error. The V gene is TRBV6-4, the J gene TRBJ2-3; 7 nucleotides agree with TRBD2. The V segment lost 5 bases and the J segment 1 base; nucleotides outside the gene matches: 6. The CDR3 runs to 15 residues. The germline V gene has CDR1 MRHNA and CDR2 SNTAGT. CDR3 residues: CASSYLAVGTDTQYF. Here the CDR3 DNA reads TGTGCCAGCAGTTACCTAGCGGTGGGCACAGATACGCAGTATTTT.

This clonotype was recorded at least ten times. CDR3 in amino acids: CASSQGASNQPQHF. Written as DNA, the CDR3 is TGTGCCAGCAGCCAAGGTGCCAGCAATCAGCCCCAGCATTTT. This rearrangement joins TRBV3-1 to TRBJ1-5; no clear D. The CDR3 is 14 amino acids. Deletions cut 1 base from V and 1 base from J, with 5 bases between. Germline CDR1 reads LGHDT; CDR2 reads YNNKEL (reference sequence).